The 21 T cell receptor beta chains listed next were all sequenced from one sample in a study of T cell responses to AZD1222 COVID-19 vaccine. Assay used: immunoSEQ multiplex PCR; TCRdb lists only in-frame clones, some missing. The sample carries more than 150,000 clones, approximately 94% recorded once. The input for sequencing was peripheral blood, taken on day 0 of AZD1222 vaccination. All receptors come from an adult in good health.

The V call is TRBV6-1, the J call TRBJ1-6; D ambiguous. With 3 bases removed from V and 0 bases from J, the gap between germline ends came to 3 bases. Germline CDR1 is MNHNS and CDR2 is SASEGT. This CDR3 has 14 amino acids. In DNA, the CDR3 is TGTGCCAGCAGTGAGCTCTCCTATAATTCACCCCTCCACTTT. Its protein is CASSELSYNSPLHF.

V and J are TRBV10-3 and TRBJ1-2; D ambiguous. Germline CDR1 ENHRY, CDR2 SYGVKD. The CDR3 covers 14 residues. With 8 bases removed from V and 6 bases from J, the gap between germline ends came to 19 bases. CDR3 sequence reads: CAIFNTDASHGYTF. The CDR3 DNA sequence: TGTGCCATCTTTAACACAGACGCATCCCATGGCTACACCTTC.

J is TRBJ2-1 and V is TRBV10-3; tentatively, D is TRBD1 (5 bases). V lost 4 bases, J lost 9 bases, and 13 bases lay in between. Per germline, CDR1 ENHRY and CDR2 SYGVKD. The length of the CDR3 is 13 residues. The CDR3 region has the DNA TGTGCCATCAGTGGCAGGGATTCGAGTGAGCAGTTCTTC. This encodes CAISGRDSSEQFF.

This clone was picked up one time. The J gene is TRBJ1-2, the V gene TRBV28; tentatively, D is TRBD1 (5 bases). This CDR3 is built from 12 residues. CDR1 is MDHEN and CDR2 is SYDVKM in the germline V gene. V lost 6 bases, J lost 4 bases, and 9 bases lay in between. The CDR3 coding sequence is TGTGCCAGCAGCTGGGGGGGCTATGGCTACACCTTC. Protein product: CASSWGGYGYTF.

The chain uses TRBV6-5 and TRBJ2-7, with 7 positions matching TRBD2. CDR1 is MNHEY, CDR2 SVGAGI, per germline. The trim removed 11 bases at V and 1 base at J, leaving 11 bases unmatched. The CDR3 totals 14 residues. The CDR3 here is CAGALVGGSYEQYF. For the CDR3, the DNA is TGTGCCGGCGCCCTTGTGGGGGGGTCCTACGAGCAGTACTTC.

CDR3 sequence (DNA): TGCGCCAGCAGCTCGCTACAGGGACAGGGAGCCGGAAACACCATATATTTT. It is translated as CASSSLQGQGAGNTIYF. The chain links TRBV5-1 to TRBJ1-3; 9 positions match TRBD1. The CDR3 has 17 residues. Germline CDR1 reads SGHRS; CDR2 reads YFSETQ. The V gene end was trimmed by 3 bases and the J gene end by 4 bases; junction bases not matched to a gene: 11.

This sequence joins TRBV6-5 and TRBJ1-1; TRBD1 matches 8 bases. CDR1 MNHEY and CDR2 SVGAGI come from the germline V gene. The CDR3 covers 14 residues. The V and J ends lost 6 bases and 4 bases, in that order; junction bases with no gene match: 7. In DNA, the CDR3 is TGTGCCAGCAGGGGGAGACAGGGGACCACTGAAGCTTTCTTT. Translated, it gives CASRGRQGTTEAFF.

V and J are TRBV29-1 and TRBJ1-2; 7 bases are a match to TRBD1. The CDR3 is 13 residues long. The V segment lost 5 bases and the J segment 1 base; nucleotides outside the gene matches: 4. Germline CDR1 and CDR2: SQVTM and ANQGSEA. CDR3 sequence reads: CSVLQGINYGYTF. The CDR3 region has the DNA TGCAGCGTTCTACAGGGGATTAACTATGGCTACACCTTC.

CDR3: CASKKGSGELFF. The CDR3 region has the DNA TGTGCCAGCAAAAAGGGGTCCGGGGAGCTGTTTTTT. The chain employs TRBV28 and TRBJ2-2; a possible D gene is TRBD1 (5 bases). There are 12 residues in the CDR3. The ends were cut back, 7 bases at V and 6 bases at J, with 9 bases in the middle. Looked up from germline, CDR1 is MDHEN and CDR2 is SYDVKM.

The chain is built from TRBV19 and TRBJ1-2; 7 bases fit TRBD1. Germline V gene lookup returns CDR1 LNHDA and CDR2 SQIVND (reference sequence). J lost 7 bases, V lost 5 bases, and 4 bases had no gene match. The CDR3 runs to 12 residues. The CDR3 DNA is TGTGCCAGTAGTGCGACAGGGCTTGGCTACACCTTC. Its translation is CASSATGLGYTF.

This clone was recorded once. The chain uses TRBV3-1 (or the pseudogene TRBV3-2) and TRBJ2-7; 7 bases map to TRBD1. J lost 2 bases, V lost 5 bases, and 12 bases had no gene match. The CDR3 extends over 16 amino acids. The germline CDR1 and CDR2 sequences are LGHDT and YNNKEL (reference sequence). Here the CDR3 DNA reads TGTGCCAGCAGCTTGCGGCACCGGGACAGACCCTACGAGCAGTACTTC. Amino acids: CASSLRHRDRPYEQYF.

A single count supports this clone. The chain couples TRBV29-1 to TRBJ1-5, with a weak D call TRBD1 (6 bases). The ends were cut back, 6 bases at V and 5 bases at J, with 14 bases in the middle. CDR3 length equals 13 residues. The V gene's germline CDR1 is SQVTM and CDR2 ANQGSEA. CDR3 protein: CSVGTRRDQPQHF. The CDR3 DNA sequence: TGCAGCGTCGGGACAAGACGGGATCAGCCCCAGCATTTT.

The chain carries TRBV28 and TRBJ1-2; weak D call: TRBD1 (5 bases). Trimming took 6 bases from V and 4 from J, leaving 6 bases between them. CDR1 and CDR2 from the germline V gene are MDHEN and SYDVKM. This CDR3 is 11 amino acids long. CDR3 nucleotides: TGTGCCAGCAGCGACAGCTATGGCTACACCTTC. As protein: CASSDSYGYTF.

The J gene is TRBJ1-1, the V gene TRBV30; D is undetermined. CDR3 length equals 13 residues. Trimming removed 5 bases from V and 5 bases from J, with 15 bases in between. Germline V gene data show CDR1 as GTSNPN and CDR2 as SVGIG (reference sequence). The DNA of the CDR3 is TGTGCCTGGGCCTACCCGGTTAGTACTGAAGCTTTCTTT. Its protein is CAWAYPVSTEAFF.

This clone was observed a single time. This chain links TRBV27 with TRBJ2-1, with 8 bases aligning to TRBD2. From germline, CDR1 is MNHEY and CDR2 SMNVEV (reference sequence). The V and J ends lost 4 bases and 9 bases, in that order; junction bases with no gene match: 14. The CDR3 contains 16 residues. The CDR3 DNA reads as TGTGCCAGCAGTTGGAGCGGAGCGGGAGCTAAAGGTGAGCAGTTCTTC. Protein: CASSWSGAGAKGEQFF.

With regard to this clone: At one of its ends the junction is not consistent with the germline gene, which may arise from a read error. The rearrangement uses TRBV27 and TRBJ1-1; no clear D gene. Germline-derived CDR1 and CDR2 are MNHEY and SMNVEV (reference sequence). The CDR3 is 12 amino acids. CDR3 sequence (DNA): TGTGCCAGCAGTTTGGGGAACGCTGAAGCTTTCTTT. Its protein is CASSLGNAEAFF.

The chain combines TRBV6-5 with TRBJ1-2; 7 nucleotides agree with TRBD1. From germline, CDR1 is MNHEY and CDR2 SVGAGI. With V trimmed by 8 bases and J by 6 bases, 9 bases remained unmatched. The CDR3 has 13 residues. Here the CDR3 reads CASQSGGADGYTF. CDR3 nucleotides: TGTGCCAGCCAGTCAGGGGGGGCTGATGGCTACACCTTC.

DNA for the CDR3: TGTGCCAGCAGTAAAGCGGGAAACCCCTACAATGAGCAGTTCTTC. Its protein is CASSKAGNPYNEQFF. The rearrangement uses TRBV6-2 or TRBV6-3 and TRBJ2-1; 7 bases line up with TRBD2. Germline CDR1 is MNHEY and CDR2 is SVGEGT. V lost 5 bases and J lost 2; bases outside the gene matches: 6. CDR3 size: 15 residues.

This clone was counted a few times. The J gene is TRBJ2-5, the V gene TRBV27; the match to TRBD2 covers 7 bases. The CDR3 is made up of 12 amino acids. Trimming cost V 8 bases and J 3 bases; bases outside gene matches: 3. Germline values: CDR1 MNHEY, CDR2 SMNVEV (reference sequence). The CDR3 sequence: CASPGGKETQYF. CDR3 coding DNA: TGTGCCAGCCCCGGGGGGAAAGAGACCCAGTACTTC.

The chain has TRBV11-2 and TRBJ2-6, with D tentatively TRBD2 (5 bases). CDR1 and CDR2 (germline): SGHAT, FQNNGV. This CDR3 contains 17 residues. Trimming cost V 8 bases and J 0 bases, with 17 bases left between them. CDR3 bases: TGTGCCAGCCCATGGAGGTGGAGCCCCTCTGGGGCCAACGTCCTGACTTTC. Amino acid sequence: CASPWRWSPSGANVLTF.

In this sample, this clone turned up once. This chain joins TRBV6-1 and TRBJ1-2; D unclear. Germline CDR1 MNHNS, CDR2 SASEGT. This CDR3 is 13 amino acids long. The ends were cut back, 1 base at V and 3 bases at J, with 6 bases in the middle. The CDR3 nucleotides are TGTGCCAGCAGTGAAGGCCGGCACTATGGCTACACCTTC. Its protein is CASSEGRHYGYTF.